This T cell receptor beta chain stems from a study of shared clonotypes between healthy human individuals. Findings and limits, study-wide: Clonotypes that were shared across a handful of donors made up around 5% of naive CD4 clonotypes.

Naive CD8 cells lacked CD45RO and underwent positive selection for CCR7, leaving out terminally differentiated effector memory CD45RA+ cells. Trimming stripped 4 bases from V and 4 bases from J, with 24 bases between. The CDR3 spans 18 residues. Germline assignment: CDR1 SGHRS and CDR2 YFSETQ. Repertoires were generated with immunoSEQ multiplex PCR, while TCRdb's copy carries only in-frame clones and drops some. Of about 800,000 clones listed, roughly 96% are singletons. Regarding this clone: Its antigen is as yet unknown.

The material sequenced was naive CD8+ T cells sorted from blood. V is TRBV5-1 and J is TRBJ2-1; D possibly corresponds to TRBD2 (5 bases). The sequence came from a man aged 25 to 40 in good health. CDR3 sequence reads: CASSPGTRTSIKYNEQFF. The CDR3 region has the DNA TGCGCCAGCAGCCCGGGAACCCGGACCTCTATTAAATACAATGAGCAGTTCTTC.